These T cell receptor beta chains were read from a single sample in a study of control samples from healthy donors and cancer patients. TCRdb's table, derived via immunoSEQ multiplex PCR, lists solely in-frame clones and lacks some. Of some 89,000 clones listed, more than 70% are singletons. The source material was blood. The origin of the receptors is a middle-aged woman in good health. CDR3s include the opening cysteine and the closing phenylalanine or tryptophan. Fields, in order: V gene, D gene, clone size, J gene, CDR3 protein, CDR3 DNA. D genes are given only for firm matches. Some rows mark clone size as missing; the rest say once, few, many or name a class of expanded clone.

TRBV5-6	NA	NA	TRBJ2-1	CASSMWGAVYNEQFF	TGTGCCAGCAGCATGTGGGGGGCAGTATACAATGAGCAGTTCTTC
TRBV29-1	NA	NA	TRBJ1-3	CSVSEHSGNTIYF	TGCAGCGTTTCTGAACACTCTGGAAACACCATATATTTT
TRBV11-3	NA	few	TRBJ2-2	CASSLLKTGELFF	TGTGCCAGCAGCTTATTGAAGACCGGGGAGCTGTTTTTT
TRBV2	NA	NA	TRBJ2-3	CASSESPSRSQDTQYF	TGTGCCAGCAGTGAATCCCCGAGCCGCTCACAAGATACGCAGTATTTT
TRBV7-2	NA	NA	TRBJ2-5	CASSPVYGETQYF	TGTGCCAGCAGCCCCGTTTACGGGGAGACCCAGTACTTC
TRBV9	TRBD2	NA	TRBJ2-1	CASSSGSGGAEQFF	TGTGCCAGCAGCTCCGGGAGCGGGGGGGCTGAGCAGTTCTTC
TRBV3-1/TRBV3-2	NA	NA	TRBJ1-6	CASSEGGQGRSPLHF	TGTGCCAGCAGCGAGGGAGGTCAGGGAAGGTCACCCCTCCACTTT
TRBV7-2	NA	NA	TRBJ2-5	CASSLRRGGETQYF	TGTGCCAGCAGCTTAAGGAGGGGAGGAGAGACCCAGTACTTC
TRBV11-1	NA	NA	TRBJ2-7	CASSFSLTEQYF	TGTGCCAGCAGCTTTAGCCTGACCGAGCAGTACTTC
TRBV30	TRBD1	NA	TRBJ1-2	CAWRRAGATGGVYGYTF	TGTGCCTGGAGGAGAGCTGGTGCGACAGGGGGTGTGTATGGCTACACCTTC
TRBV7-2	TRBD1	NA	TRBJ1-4	CASSRTRAGGEKLFF	TGTGCCAGCAGTAGAACTAGGGCAGGGGGCGAAAAACTGTTTTTT
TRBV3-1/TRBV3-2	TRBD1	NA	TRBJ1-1	CASSQVLRDRDTEAFF	TGTGCCAGCAGCCAAGTCCTTCGGGACAGGGACACTGAAGCTTTCTTT
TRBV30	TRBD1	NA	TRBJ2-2	CAWSVLGQDTGELFF	TGTGCCTGGAGTGTACTGGGACAGGACACCGGGGAGCTGTTTTTT
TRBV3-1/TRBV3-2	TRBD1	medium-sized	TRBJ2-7	CASSQTGGSYEQYF	TGTGCCAGCAGCCAGACAGGGGGTTCCTACGAGCAGTACTTC
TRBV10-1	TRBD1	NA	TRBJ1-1	CASSADRGTEAFF	TGCGCCAGCAGCGCGGACAGGGGCACTGAAGCTTTCTTT
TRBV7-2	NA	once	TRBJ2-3	CASSRQVTDTQYF	TGTGCCAGCAGCCGCCAGGTCACAGATACGCAGTATTTT
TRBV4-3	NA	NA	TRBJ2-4	CASSQQGNRRIQYF	TGCGCCAGCAGCCAGCAGGGGAATCGAAGGATTCAGTACTTC
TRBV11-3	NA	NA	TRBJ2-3	CASSLVSSDTDTQYF	TGTGCCAGCAGCTTAGTATCTAGTGACACAGATACGCAGTATTTT
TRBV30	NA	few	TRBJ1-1	CAWSKTGTLQRRDTEAFF	TGTGCCTGGAGTAAGACCGGGACCCTTCAACGTAGGGACACTGAAGCTTTCTTT
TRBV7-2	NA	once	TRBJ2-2	CASSLGQSGELFF	TGTGCCAGCAGCTTAGGACAGTCCGGGGAGCTGTTTTTT
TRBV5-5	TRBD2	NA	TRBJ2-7	CASSSGLAGDEQYF	TGTGCCAGCAGCTCGGGACTAGCGGGGGACGAGCAGTACTTC
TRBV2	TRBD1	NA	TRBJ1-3	CASSTGAAGNTIYF	TGTGCCAGCAGTACAGGGGCCGCAGGAAACACCATATATTTT
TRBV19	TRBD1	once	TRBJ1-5	CASKGTVGNQPQHF	TGTGCCAGTAAGGGGACAGTGGGGAATCAGCCCCAGCATTTT
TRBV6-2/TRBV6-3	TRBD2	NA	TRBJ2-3	CASSQPGLAGGRTQYF	TGTGCCAGCAGCCAGCCCGGACTAGCGGGGGGACGAACGCAGTATTTT
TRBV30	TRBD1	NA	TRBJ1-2	CAWKTGGGYYGYTF	TGTGCCTGGAAGACAGGGGGAGGGTACTATGGCTACACCTTC
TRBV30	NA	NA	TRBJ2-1	CAWSVASLSYNEQFF	TGTGCCTGGAGTGTTGCGAGCCTCTCCTACAATGAGCAGTTCTTC
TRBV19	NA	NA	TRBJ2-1	CASSIVEGGRNEQFF	TGTGCCAGTAGTATAGTTGAGGGGGGGCGAAATGAGCAGTTCTTC
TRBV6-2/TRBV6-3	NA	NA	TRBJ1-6	CASSFGDASPLHF	TGTGCCAGCAGTTTTGGCGATGCTTCACCCCTCCACTTT
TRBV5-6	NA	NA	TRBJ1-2	CASNPRGYYGYTF	TGTGCCAGCAACCCTAGGGGGTACTATGGCTACACCTTC
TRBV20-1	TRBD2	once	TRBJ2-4	CSASGPGGLAKNIQYF	TGCAGTGCTAGTGGTCCCGGGGGGTTAGCCAAAAACATTCAGTACTTC
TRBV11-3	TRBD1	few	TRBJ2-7	CASSLQGIFYEQYF	TGTGCCAGCAGCCTACAGGGGATCTTCTACGAGCAGTACTTC
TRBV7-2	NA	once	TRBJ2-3	CASSLARNIVTQYF	TGTGCCAGCAGCTTAGCCAGAAACATCGTTACGCAGTATTTT
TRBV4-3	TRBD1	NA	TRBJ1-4	CASSQEEGAGEKLFF	TGCGCCAGCAGCCAAGAGGAGGGGGCCGGTGAAAAACTGTTTTTT
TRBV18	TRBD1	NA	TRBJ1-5	CASSPQGGRDQPQHF	TGTGCCAGCTCACCTCAGGGGGGTCGGGATCAGCCCCAGCATTTT
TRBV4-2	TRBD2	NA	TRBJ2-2	CASSQEGTSGGSGTGELFF	TGTGCCAGCAGCCAAGAAGGGACTAGCGGGGGGAGCGGGACCGGGGAGCTGTTTTTT
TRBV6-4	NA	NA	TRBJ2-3	CASSDGGATDTQYF	TGTGCCAGCAGTGACGGCGGGGCCACAGATACGCAGTATTTT
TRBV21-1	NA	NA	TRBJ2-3	CASSIRDRGRPPDTQYF	TGTGCCAGCAGCATCCGGGACAGGGGGAGGCCCCCAGATACGCAGTATTTT